These 32 T cell receptor beta chains were sequenced from one sample in a study of glioma-infiltrating T cells after dendritic cell vaccination. Only in-frame clones appear in the TCRdb table, and some are missing; sequencing was by immunoSEQ multiplex PCR. The repertoire has 30,000 to 40,000 clones, 70% to 85% of them found once; the top ten carry 7.5% to 10%. The sample was blood, taken before dendritic cell vaccination. These receptors all come from a human donor with glioblastoma.

The chain is built from TRBV30 and TRBJ1-2; maybe TRBD1 (6 bases). This CDR3 contains 13 residues. The germline V and J ends were trimmed by 1 base and 5 bases, with 11 bases remaining between them. Germline CDR1 and CDR2: GTSNPN and SVGIG (reference sequence). The CDR3 loop reads CAWSASQGYGYTF. CDR3 sequence (DNA): TGTGCCTGGAGTGCTAGCCAGGGGTATGGCTACACCTTC.

V usage is TRBV5-4 and J usage is TRBJ2-7; D might be TRBD2 (7 bases). This CDR3 region has 15 residues. Trimming shortened V by 0 bases and J by 3 bases, and 13 bases separated the two germline ends. Germline loops: CDR1 SGHNT, CDR2 YYREEE (reference sequence). The CDR3 DNA reads as TGTGCCAGCAGCTTGGATAGGGGGGGGGACTACGAGCAGTACTTC. It encodes CASSLDRGGDYEQYF. Full variable domain (remainder filled in from reference TRBV5-4 and TRBJ2-7): ETGVTQSPTHLIKTRGQQVTLRCSSQSGHNTVSWYQQALGQGPQFIFQYYREEENGRGNFPPRFSGLQFPNYSSELNVNALELDDSALYLCASSLDRGGDYEQYFGPGTRLTVT.

The genes are TRBV5-4 and TRBJ1-1, with D possibly being TRBD1 (6 bases). Germline V lookup: CDR1 SGHNT, CDR2 YYREEE (reference sequence). There are 16 residues in the CDR3. V was clipped by 4 bases and J by 0 bases, with 16 bases between them. In DNA, the CDR3 is TGTGCCAGCAGCGTAGGGGGGGGTCCCATGAACACTGAAGCTTTCTTT. Protein: CASSVGGGPMNTEAFF.

The rearrangement joins TRBV18 to TRBJ1-2, with 12 nucleotides matching TRBD1. This CDR3 region has 18 residues. V gave up 3 bases and J gave up 6 bases; unmatched junction bases: 14. Germline V gene sequence: CDR1 KGHSH, CDR2 LQKENI. CDR3: CASSPLGTGGSPANGYTF. The CDR3 DNA is TGTGCCAGCTCACCGCTGGGGACAGGGGGCTCCCCTGCTAATGGCTACACCTTC.

This clone was picked up one time. The chain carries TRBV6-5 and TRBJ1-1; 10 bases are a match to TRBD1. The V gene end was trimmed by 4 bases and the J gene end by 4 bases; junction bases not matched to a gene: 9. Germline V CDR1 and CDR2: MNHEY, SVGAGI. This CDR3 comprises 16 residues. The CDR3 spells CASSFSVTGGFTEAFF. CDR3 DNA: TGTGCCAGCAGTTTTTCGGTGACAGGGGGCTTCACTGAAGCTTTCTTT.

The chain carries TRBV5-3 and TRBJ2-1; TRBD1 aligns across 7 bases. TRBV5-3 is annotated as an ORF whose role is uncertain. CDR3 length equals 19 residues. V lost 0 bases and J lost 4; bases outside the gene matches: 16. For the CDR3, the DNA is TGTGCCAGAAGCTTGGGTCCTCGGGGTGGGACAGCCTCGTACAATGAGCAGTTCTTC. Protein: CARSLGPRGGTASYNEQFF.

The V gene is TRBV9, the J gene TRBJ1-1; 8 nucleotides align to TRBD1. The V and J ends lost 2 bases and 1 base, in that order; junction bases with no gene match: 13. Germline V gene sequence: CDR1 SGDLS, CDR2 YYNGEE. The CDR3 is 18 amino acids. The CDR3 is CASSVGPGGRGGNTEAFF. CDR3 bases: TGTGCCAGCAGCGTCGGTCCAGGGGGCAGGGGGGGGAACACTGAAGCTTTCTTT.

The chain joins TRBV4-2 to TRBJ2-3, with TRBD2 as a possible D gene (6 bases). V lost 3 bases to trimming and J lost 5 bases, with 18 bases between them. Germline V CDR1 and CDR2: LGHNA, YNFKEQ. The CDR3 loop spans 16 amino acids. The CDR3 protein is CASSHFPPSSVDTQYF. The CDR3 DNA follows: TGTGCCAGCAGCCATTTCCCTCCTTCTAGCGTAGATACGCAGTATTTT.

CDR3 region: CASSLVAGNEQFF. DNA of the CDR3: TGTGCCAGCAGCTTAGTTGCGGGTAATGAGCAGTTCTTC. The chain employs TRBV7-9 and TRBJ2-1, with a weak D call TRBD2 (5 bases). This CDR3 is built from 13 residues. V shed 1 base and J shed 7 bases, with 8 bases lying between them. Germline V gene sequence: CDR1 SEHNR, CDR2 FQNEAQ (reference sequence).

The rearrangement joins TRBV7-9 to TRBJ1-2, with TRBD1 matching over 8 bases. Germline-derived CDR1 and CDR2 are SEHNR and FQNEAQ (reference sequence). Losses at the gene ends were 1 base for V and 7 bases for J; bases not matched to a gene: 8. The CDR3 is 15 residues long. The chain's CDR3 is CASSLEGRGPSGYTF. The CDR3 DNA sequence: TGTGCCAGCAGCTTAGAAGGCAGGGGGCCCTCTGGCTACACCTTC. Full variable domain (rest looked up from reference TRBV7-9 and TRBJ1-2): DTGVSQNPRHKITKRGQNVTFRCDPISEHNRLYWYRQTLGQGPEFLTYFQNEAQLEKSRLLSDRFSAERPKGSFSTLEIQRTEQGDSAMYLCASSLEGRGPSGYTFGSGTRLTVV.

This sequence joins TRBV5-8 and TRBJ1-5, with 12 bases that match TRBD1. The CDR3 spans 15 residues. J gave up 6 bases and V 0 bases, and 1 base lay outside the gene matches. The germline CDR1 and CDR2 sequences are SGHTS and YDEGEE. The DNA of the CDR3 is TGTGCCAGCAGCTTGGGGGACAGGGGGCTTCAGCCCCAGCATTTT. Amino acid sequence: CASSLGDRGLQPQHF. The variable domain in full, with the rest retrieved from reference TRBV5-8 and TRBJ1-5, is EAGVTQSPTHLIKTRGQQATLRCSPISGHTSVYWYQQALGLGLQFLLWYDEGEERNRGNFPPRFSGRQFPNYSSELNVNALELEDSALYLCASSLGDRGLQPQHFGDGTRLSIL.

The V and J genes are TRBV27 and TRBJ2-1, with 7 bases identical to TRBD1. The CDR3 has 15 amino acids. V shed 5 bases, J shed 4 bases, and the junction held 8 bases outside the gene matches. Germline-derived CDR1 and CDR2 are MNHEY and SMNVEV (reference sequence). CDR3 nucleotide sequence: TGTGCCAGCAGTCCCACCCGGACAGGATACAATGAGCAGTTCTTC. The encoded protein is CASSPTRTGYNEQFF.

The V gene is TRBV9, the J gene TRBJ1-2; no reliable D call. Germline V CDR1 and CDR2: SGDLS, YYNGEE. With 0 bases removed from V and 4 bases from J, the gap between germline ends came to 10 bases. The CDR3 contains 14 residues. CDR3 protein: CASSVAAEVYGYTF. The CDR3 DNA is TGTGCCAGCAGCGTAGCGGCAGAGGTCTATGGCTACACCTTC.

This clone was observed a single time. The chain couples TRBV14 to TRBJ1-1; 7 bases agree with TRBD1. Germline trimming cut 2 bases from V and 6 bases from J; bases unmatched to any gene: 9. The CDR3 covers 15 residues. Germline assignment: CDR1 SGHDN and CDR2 FVKESK. The CDR3 DNA follows: TGTGCCAGCAGCCAATACTCGGGACAGCGTTCTGAAGCTTTCTTT. Translating it yields CASSQYSGQRSEAFF.

The J gene is TRBJ2-3, the V gene TRBV7-3; TRBD2 aligns across 7 bases. The V gene's germline CDR1 is SGHTA and CDR2 FQGTGA. Losses at the gene ends were 3 bases for V and 0 bases for J; bases not matched to a gene: 6. This CDR3 is 16 amino acids long. DNA of the CDR3: TGTGCCAGCAGCTTGACTAGCCGGACTAGCACAGATACGCAGTATTTT. This translates into CASSLTSRTSTDTQYF.

V usage is TRBV9 and J usage is TRBJ2-5; 8 positions match TRBD2. Germline V gives CDR1 SGDLS, CDR2 YYNGEE. V lost 4 bases to trimming and J lost 2 bases; unmatched junction nucleotides: 7. The CDR3 contains 15 residues. The CDR3 spells CASSLGGDYQETQYF. The CDR3 DNA sequence: TGTGCCAGCAGCCTCGGGGGGGATTATCAAGAGACCCAGTACTTC.

The chain links TRBV14 to TRBJ1-4; no clear D gene. Germline V gene lookup returns CDR1 SGHDN and CDR2 FVKESK. V dropped 5 bases and J dropped 0 bases, with 13 bases sitting between them. The CDR3 length is 16 residues. CDR3 region: CASSSYGIATNEKLFF. The CDR3 coding sequence is TGTGCCAGCAGCTCATACGGGATTGCAACTAATGAAAAACTGTTTTTT.

This sequence joins TRBV4-3 and TRBJ2-1; 10 bases line up with TRBD2. The CDR3 covers 16 residues. Germline V gene data show CDR1 as LGHNA and CDR2 as YSLEER. V gave up 0 bases and J gave up 8 bases; unmatched junction bases: 7. CDR3 coding DNA: TGCGCCAGCAGCCAAGAACGAACTAGCGGGACGGATGAGCAGTTCTTC. Its protein is CASSQERTSGTDEQFF.

The rearrangement uses TRBV4-1 and TRBJ1-3; weak D call: TRBD1 (6 bases). CDR1 MGHRA and CDR2 YSYEKL come from the germline V gene. Trimming removed 0 bases from V and 4 bases from J, with 10 bases in between. The CDR3 runs to 15 residues. The CDR3 sequence is CASSQEGGRGNTIYF. The CDR3 DNA reads TGCGCCAGCAGCCAAGAAGGGGGACGCGGAAACACCATATATTTT.

The chain uses TRBV18 and TRBJ2-7; possibly TRBD1 for D (5 bases). Germline V gene data show CDR1 as KGHSH and CDR2 as LQKENI. Trimming removed 0 bases from V and 5 bases from J, with 8 bases in between. The CDR3 has 13 amino acids. The CDR3 is CASSPPGANEQYF. The CDR3 DNA reads as TGTGCCAGCTCACCACCAGGGGCAAACGAGCAGTACTTC.

J is TRBJ2-7 and V is TRBV2; TRBD1 agrees at 7 bases. Unmatched junction bases numbered 11, after V lost 6 bases and J lost 3 bases. CDR3 length: 15 amino acids. Germline V gene lookup returns CDR1 SNHLY and CDR2 FYNNEI. The CDR3 coding sequence is TGTGCCAGCAGCGAAACCACAGGGGCCCGCTACGAGCAGTACTTC. This translates into CASSETTGARYEQYF. The variable domain in full, completed from reference TRBV2 and TRBJ2-7, reads EPEVTQTPSHQVTQMGQEVILRCVPISNHLYFYWYRQILGQKVEFLVSFYNNEISEKSEIFDDQFSVERPDGSNFTLKIRSTKLEDSAMYFCASSETTGARYEQYFGPGTRLTVT.

V is TRBV6-1 and J is TRBJ2-3; 7 bases agree with TRBD2. Germline loops: CDR1 MNHNS, CDR2 SASEGT. CDR3 length: 15 residues. V was pared by 2 bases and J by 4 bases, with 6 bases of the junction left unmatched. The CDR3 reads CASSERASGADTQYF. The CDR3, as DNA: TGTGCCAGCAGTGAAAGGGCTAGCGGCGCAGATACGCAGTATTTT.

CDR3 in DNA: TGTGCCAGCAGCCCCCCGGGTGGTGGGACTGAAGCTTTCTTT. It is translated as CASSPPGGGTEAFF. The chain links TRBV28 to TRBJ1-1; D gene unclear. Per germline, CDR1 MDHEN and CDR2 SYDVKM. Trimming cost V 6 bases and J 5 bases, with 16 bases left between them. This CDR3 region has 14 residues.

V gene TRBV7-9 combines with J gene TRBJ2-3, with D possibly being TRBD1 (5 bases). The CDR3 sequence is 15 residues long. Germline V CDR1 and CDR2: SEHNR, FQNEAQ (reference sequence). V shed 1 base and J shed 0 bases, with 8 bases lying between them. CDR3 nucleotide sequence: TGTGCCAGCAGCTTAGTTAGGGGTAGCACAGATACGCAGTATTTT. It codes for CASSLVRGSTDTQYF.

The chain joins TRBV5-1 to TRBJ2-5; possibly TRBD1 for D (5 bases). The CDR3 is made up of 15 amino acids. V dropped 0 bases and J dropped 1 base, with 10 bases sitting between them. Germline CDR1 SGHRS, CDR2 YFSETQ. CDR3 sequence reads: CASSLEGPTQETQYF. Written as DNA, the CDR3 is TGCGCCAGCAGCTTGGAGGGGCCCACCCAAGAGACCCAGTACTTC. Together with reference TRBV5-1 and TRBJ2-5, the CDR3 gives the full variable domain: KAGVTQTPRYLIKTRGQQVTLSCSPISGHRSVSWYQQTPGQGLQFLFEYFSETQRNKGNFPGRFSGRQFSNSRSEMNVSTLELGDSALYLCASSLEGPTQETQYFGPGTRLLVL.

This clone has only one observation. V gene TRBV7-8 combines with J gene TRBJ1-5; no clear D. CDR1 SGHVS and CDR2 FQNEAQ come from the germline V gene. The CDR3 length is 18 residues. Trimming removed 5 bases from V and 6 bases from J, with 26 bases in between. The CDR3 nucleotides are TGTGCCAGCAGCCCAGGAGGTTTCGGTTTATCGTCTTCTCAGCCCCAGCATTTT. Translation: CASSPGGFGLSSSQPQHF.

This chain uses TRBV4-1 with TRBJ1-5, with TRBD1 matching 7 bases. The V gene's germline CDR1 is MGHRA and CDR2 YSYEKL. The J segment lost 4 bases and the V segment lost 2 bases, leaving 8 bases of the junction unmatched. CDR3 length: 16 residues. The CDR3 DNA sequence: TGCGCCAGCAGCCAAACCTTCGGGACAGCAAATCAGCCCCAGCATTTT. This gives the protein CASSQTFGTANQPQHF.

This sequence joins TRBV5-4 and TRBJ2-5; 7 bases fit TRBD2. The CDR3 totals 13 residues. With 3 bases clipped from V and 5 bases from J, the junction kept 4 bases outside the gene matches. Germline assignment: CDR1 SGHNT and CDR2 YYREEE (reference sequence). The CDR3 DNA reads TGTGCCAGCAGCTCAGCCGGGGGGGAGACCCAGTACTTC. Residues: CASSSAGGETQYF.

The chain is built from TRBV9 and TRBJ2-7; TRBD1 is a possible D gene (5 bases). CDR3 length equals 12 residues. Per germline, CDR1 SGDLS and CDR2 YYNGEE. V was pared by 4 bases and J by 3 bases, with 8 bases between. This chain's CDR3 is CASSPQGYEQYF. CDR3 bases: TGTGCCAGCAGCCCCCAGGGCTACGAGCAGTACTTC.

The chain is built from TRBV11-2 and TRBJ1-1; D uncertain. The CDR3 contains 13 residues. Trimming took off 1 base at V and 1 base at J, with 4 bases between the two ends. Per germline, CDR1 SGHAT and CDR2 FQNNGV. The CDR3 coding sequence is TGTGCCAGCAGCTTAGGAGAGAACACTGAAGCTTTCTTT. This sequence encodes CASSLGENTEAFF.

The chain employs TRBV19 and TRBJ2-1; perhaps TRBD2 as D (6 bases). Trimming removed 4 bases at V and 4 bases at J, with 14 bases between. Germline CDR1 reads LNHDA; CDR2 reads SQIVND (reference sequence). The CDR3 loop spans 15 amino acids. CDR3 sequence (DNA): TGTGCCAGTAGTAGTGGCGGGGCGCAATACAATGAGCAGTTCTTC. Amino acid sequence: CASSSGGAQYNEQFF.

This clone was seen a single time. The chain has TRBV11-2 and TRBJ1-3; D gene uncertain. Looked up from germline, CDR1 is SGHAT and CDR2 is FQNNGV. Trimming stripped 8 bases from V and 0 bases from J, with 11 bases between. The CDR3 is 14 amino acids. The CDR3 loop reads CASGEGNSGNTIYF. CDR3 sequence (DNA): TGTGCCAGCGGAGAGGGAAACTCTGGAAACACCATATATTTT.